In its sample, the clone carrying this TCR beta chain was seen many times. The antigen remains undetermined. This sample is drawn from a study of Graves' ophthalmopathy and Graves' hyperthyroidism. Regarding the study as a whole: For predicting ophthalmopathy progression, the model had around 64% sensitivity and around 72% specificity.

Researchers classed hyperthyroidism as stable given no ophthalmopathy within 18 months of follow-up. The authors amplified TCR beta CDR3 regions, and they did so from RNA transcripts for repertoire sequencing. HTBI primers were employed in first-round RT-PCR, then a second-round multiplex PCR followed. Each CDR3 protein is one row after TCRdb ran MiXCR on the multiplex PCR reads. Of about 620,000 distinct CDR3 sequences listed, 20% to 25% are singletons. This CDR3 has 15 residues. Deletions cut 4 bases from V and 0 bases from J, with 7 bases between. The source is a woman aged 18-29 years with stable Graves' hyperthyroidism. Some clones in this sample may be carry-over from other donors' samples. Sequenced sample: peripheral blood. This chain uses TRBV12-3 or TRBV12-4 with TRBJ2-6; D is unresolved. The chain's CDR3 is CASSSPDSGANVLTF. The CDR3 region has the DNA TGTGCCAGCAGTTCCCCGGACTCTGGGGCCAACGTCCTGACTTTC.